Following are 12 T cell receptor beta chains from one sample sequenced in a study of OX40 agonist ivuxolimab in advanced cancers. Some clones are missing from TCRdb's copy, which holds only in-frame ones; the method was immunoSEQ multiplex PCR. The data show roughly 76,000 clones, 85% to 90% seen once. The sample was CD4+ or CD8+ T cells sorted from blood, taken in a trial of the OX40 agonist ivuxolimab. The receptors derive from an adult with an advanced solid tumor such as melanoma, head and neck, liver or kidney cancer.

The chain employs TRBV13 and TRBJ2-2; the D gene is possibly TRBD1 (6 bases). V was shortened by 3 bases and J by 3 bases, with 14 bases between the two germline ends. The CDR3 has 16 amino acids. CDR1 PRHDT and CDR2 FYEKMQ come from the germline V gene (reference sequence). This chain's CDR3 is CASSLARTVYTGELFF. DNA of the CDR3: TGTGCCAGCAGCTTGGCCCGGACAGTCTACACCGGGGAGCTGTTTTTT.

The rearrangement links TRBV6-5 to TRBJ1-2, with no clear D. With 6 bases removed from V and 7 bases from J, the gap between germline ends came to 15 bases. CDR1 and CDR2 from the germline V gene are MNHEY and SVGAGI. CDR3 length: 13 residues. The CDR3: CASRDTAISGYTF. DNA of the CDR3: TGTGCCAGCAGAGACACAGCAATAAGTGGCTACACCTTC.

The chain links TRBV11-2 to TRBJ2-3; perhaps TRBD1 as D (5 bases). Germline values: CDR1 SGHAT, CDR2 FQNNGV. The germline V and J ends were trimmed by 5 bases and 2 bases, with 20 bases remaining between them. The CDR3 is made up of 17 amino acids. DNA for the CDR3: TGTGCCAGCAGCGACCACGGTTGGGGCGGCAACACAGATACGCAGTATTTT. It translates to CASSDHGWGGNTDTQYF.

This chain uses TRBV9 with TRBJ1-1, with no clear D. Looked up from germline, CDR1 is SGDLS and CDR2 is YYNGEE. The CDR3 extends over 15 amino acids. Trimming removed 5 bases from V and 5 bases from J, with 19 bases in between. The CDR3: CASSANGASRTEAFF. As DNA, the CDR3 is TGTGCCAGCAGTGCCAACGGCGCCAGTCGGACTGAAGCTTTCTTT. The full variable domain, rest sourced from reference TRBV9 and TRBJ1-1, is DSGVTQTPKHLITATGQRVTLRCSPRSGDLSVYWYQQSLDQGLQFLIQYYNGEERAKGNILERFSAQQFPDLHSELNLSSLELGDSALYFCASSANGASRTEAFFGQGTRLTVV.

This clone was seen ten or more times. This chain uses TRBV29-1 with TRBJ2-7, with 9 bases lining up with TRBD1. The CDR3 sequence is 13 residues long. Losses at the gene ends were 6 bases for V and 0 bases for J; bases not matched to a gene: 3. Germline V gives CDR1 SQVTM, CDR2 ANQGSEA. CDR3 in DNA: TGCAGCGTGGGGACAGGGATCTCCTACGAGCAGTACTTC. Translation gives CSVGTGISYEQYF.

The chain joins TRBV11-3 to TRBJ2-1, with D possibly being TRBD2 (5 bases). The CDR3 is made up of 14 amino acids. Germline V CDR1 and CDR2: SGHNT, YENEEA. Deletions cut 4 bases from V and 5 bases from J, with 12 bases between. The CDR3 region has the DNA TGTGCCAGCAGCTCCCGGTGGGGAGACAATGAGCAGTTCTTC. Encoded protein: CASSSRWGDNEQFF.

The CDR3 sequence is CASSPGSRTGSGETQYF. The CDR3 bases are TGTGCCAGCTCACCAGGCTCCCGGACAGGGTCGGGAGAGACCCAGTACTTC. The chain is built from TRBV18 and TRBJ2-5; 8 bases agree with TRBD1. Per germline, CDR1 KGHSH and CDR2 LQKENI. This CDR3 spans 17 amino acids. The ends lost 2 bases at V and 4 bases at J; junction bases unmatched: 12.

The chain combines TRBV19 with TRBJ2-1; possibly TRBD2 for D (7 bases). The length of the CDR3 is 13 residues. Per germline, CDR1 LNHDA and CDR2 SQIVND (reference sequence). The germline V and J ends were trimmed by 10 bases and 7 bases, with 17 bases remaining between them. The CDR3 loop is CATTRGQWNEQFF. The CDR3 region has the DNA TGTGCCACGACGCGGGGGCAATGGAATGAGCAGTTCTTC.

The chain joins TRBV5-4 to TRBJ2-3; D call uncertain. This CDR3 region has 13 residues. V lost 9 bases to trimming and J lost 1 base, with 12 bases between them. Germline CDR1 SGHNT, CDR2 YYREEE (reference sequence). This CDR3 reads CATVGWGTDTQYF. The DNA for the CDR3 is TGTGCCACCGTTGGGTGGGGCACAGATACGCAGTATTTT.

This chain uses TRBV6-1 with TRBJ1-4, with a weak D call TRBD1 (6 bases). The germline gives CDR1 MNHNS, CDR2 SASEGT. With 3 bases removed from V and 8 bases from J, the gap between germline ends came to 16 bases. The CDR3 extends over 15 amino acids. CDR3 loop: CASSDYPGVREKLFF. CDR3 DNA sequence: TGTGCCAGCAGTGATTATCCAGGGGTCCGGGAAAAACTGTTTTTT.

The chain carries TRBV5-4 and TRBJ2-7, with D unresolved. This CDR3 is built from 13 residues. Looked up from germline, CDR1 is SGHNT and CDR2 is YYREEE (reference sequence). Deletions cut 2 bases from V and 2 bases from J, with 8 bases between. The chain's CDR3 is CASSFHSAYEQYF. DNA for the CDR3: TGTGCCAGCAGCTTTCACAGCGCCTACGAGCAGTACTTC.

V gene TRBV6-5 combines with J gene TRBJ1-1, with a tentative D call TRBD1 (5 bases). V shed 5 bases and J shed 8 bases, with 18 bases lying between them. The V gene's germline CDR1 is MNHEY and CDR2 SVGAGI. This CDR3 is 14 amino acids long. CDR3 sequence (DNA): TGTGCCAGCAGTGGCCGGGACGGTGCTGTGGAAGCTTTCTTT. Translation gives CASSGRDGAVEAFF.